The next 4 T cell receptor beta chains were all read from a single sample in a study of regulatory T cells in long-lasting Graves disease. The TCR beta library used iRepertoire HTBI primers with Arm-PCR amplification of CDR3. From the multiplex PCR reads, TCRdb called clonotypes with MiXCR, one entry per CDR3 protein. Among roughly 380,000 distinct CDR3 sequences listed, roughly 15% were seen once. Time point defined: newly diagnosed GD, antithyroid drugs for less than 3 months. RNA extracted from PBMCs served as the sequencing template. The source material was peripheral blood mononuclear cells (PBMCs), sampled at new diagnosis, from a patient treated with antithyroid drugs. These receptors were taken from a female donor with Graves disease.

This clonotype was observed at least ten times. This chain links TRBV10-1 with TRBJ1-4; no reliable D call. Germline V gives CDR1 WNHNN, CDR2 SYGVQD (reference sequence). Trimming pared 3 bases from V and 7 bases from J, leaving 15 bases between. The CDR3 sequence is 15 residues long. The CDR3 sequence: CASSDSGAKGEKLFF. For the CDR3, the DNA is TGCGCCAGCAGTGATTCGGGAGCCAAGGGTGAAAAACTGTTTTTT.

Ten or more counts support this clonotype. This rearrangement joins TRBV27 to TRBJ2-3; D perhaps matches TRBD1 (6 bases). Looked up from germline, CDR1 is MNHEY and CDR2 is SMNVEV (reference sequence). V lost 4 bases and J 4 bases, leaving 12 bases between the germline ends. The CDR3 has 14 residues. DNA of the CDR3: TGTGCCAGCAGTTGGTGGGACAATGCAGATACGCAGTATTTT. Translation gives CASSWWDNADTQYF.

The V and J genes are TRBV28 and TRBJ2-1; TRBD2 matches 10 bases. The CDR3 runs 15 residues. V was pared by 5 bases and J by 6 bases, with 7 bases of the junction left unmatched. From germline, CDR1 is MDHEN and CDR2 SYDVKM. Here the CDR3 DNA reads TGTGCCAGCAGTCAAGGGACTAGCGTTTTCAATGAGCAGTTCTTC. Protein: CASSQGTSVFNEQFF.

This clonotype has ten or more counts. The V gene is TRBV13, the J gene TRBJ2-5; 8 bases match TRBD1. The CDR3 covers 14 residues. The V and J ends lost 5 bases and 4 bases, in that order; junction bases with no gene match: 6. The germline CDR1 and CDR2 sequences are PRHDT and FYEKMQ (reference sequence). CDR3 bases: TGTGCCAGCAGCCCTTCAGACAGGGGAGAGACCCAGTACTTC. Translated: CASSPSDRGETQYF.